A selection of T cell receptor beta chains follows, all from one sample in a study of cytomegalovirus exposure and HLA in healthy donors. Here immunoSEQ multiplex PCR was the method, and the copy in TCRdb shows in-frame clones only, minus some. The repertoire holds 95,000 to 100,000 clones, with roughly three quarters as singletons. The sequenced material came from PBMCs. All receptors derive from a female donor in good health and CMV-seronegative. Both conserved end residues are trimmed from each CDR3. A D gene is named only where the DNA matches it firmly.

TRBV18	TRBD1	TRBJ2-2	ASSPTRGPGTGELF
TRBV30	TRBD2	TRBJ2-7	AWSVFSGRAYEQY
TRBV2	-	TRBJ2-1	AIATPNLYNEQF
TRBV19	TRBD2	TRBJ2-7	ASSPAGGFYEQY
TRBV19	-	TRBJ1-4	ASSSGTNYATNEKLF
TRBV7-8	-	TRBJ1-5	ASSLNVPTATYQPQH
TRBV2	TRBD1	TRBJ1-5	ASRATGLSNQPQH
TRBV9	-	TRBJ1-2	ASSVEGSYGYT
TRBV5-4	TRBD2	TRBJ2-3	ASSPGTSVSTDTQY
TRBV5-1	TRBD2	TRBJ2-1	ASRPGGNYNEQF
TRBV2	-	TRBJ1-1	ASSVLGPNTEAF
TRBV27	TRBD2	TRBJ2-7	ASKIAGGTYEQY
TRBV14	-	TRBJ1-3	ASSTGTGNTIY
TRBV18	TRBD1	TRBJ1-5	ASSPRGTADQPQH
TRBV21-1	-	TRBJ2-3	ASSTSPSTDDSSTDTQY
TRBV5-1	TRBD2	TRBJ2-3	ASSLFVAGGKTDTQY
TRBV4-1	TRBD2	TRBJ2-7	ASSRRTSGRAGTEQY
TRBV30	-	TRBJ2-2	AWSVPGIKAGELF
TRBV2	-	TRBJ2-7	ASSEERTYEQY
TRBV5-4	-	TRBJ2-5	ASSARHSATQETQY
TRBV18	TRBD2	TRBJ2-1	ASSPPLTLAGAYNEQF
TRBV14	TRBD1	TRBJ1-1	ASSSWTGTMNTEAF
TRBV27	-	TRBJ2-3	ASSFYWEEKDTQY
TRBV5-1	TRBD1	TRBJ1-3	ASKPLTGGGGNTIY